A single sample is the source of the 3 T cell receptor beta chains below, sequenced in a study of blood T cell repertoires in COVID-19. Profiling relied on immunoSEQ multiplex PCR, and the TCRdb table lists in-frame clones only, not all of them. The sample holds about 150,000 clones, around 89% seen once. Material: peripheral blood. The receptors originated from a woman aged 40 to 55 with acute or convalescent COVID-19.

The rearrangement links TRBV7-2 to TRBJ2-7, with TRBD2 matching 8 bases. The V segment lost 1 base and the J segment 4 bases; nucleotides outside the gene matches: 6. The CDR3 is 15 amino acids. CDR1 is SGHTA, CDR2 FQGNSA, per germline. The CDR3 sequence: CASSLEMASGYEQYF. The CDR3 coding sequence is TGTGCCAGCAGCTTAGAAATGGCTAGCGGGTACGAGCAGTACTTC.

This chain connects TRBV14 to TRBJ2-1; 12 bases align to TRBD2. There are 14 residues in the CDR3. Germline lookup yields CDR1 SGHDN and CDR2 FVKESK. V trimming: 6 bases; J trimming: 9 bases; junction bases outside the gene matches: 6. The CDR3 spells CASRQSGLAGEQFF. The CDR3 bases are TGTGCCAGCAGACAATCGGGACTAGCGGGTGAGCAGTTCTTC. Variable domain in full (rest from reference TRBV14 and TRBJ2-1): EAGVTQFPSHSVIEKGQTVTLRCDPISGHDNLYWYRRVMGKEIKFLLHFVKESKQDESGMPNNRFLAERTGGTYSTLKVQPAELEDSGVYFCASRQSGLAGEQFFGPGTRLTVL.

The CDR3 region is CATSAWTGAGETQYF. The DNA for the CDR3 is TGTGCCACCAGTGCATGGACAGGGGCCGGAGAGACCCAGTACTTC. This sequence joins TRBV24-1 and TRBJ2-5; TRBD1 matches at 9 bases. Trimming removed 5 bases from V and 4 bases from J; junction bases left unmatched: 7. This CDR3 is 15 amino acids long. Germline V lookup: CDR1 KGHDR, CDR2 SFDVKD.